This passage covers 5 T cell receptor beta chains from one sample sequenced in a study of CD8+ T cells in alopecia areata. Sequencing templates came from extracted RNA that was reverse transcribed into cDNA. Sequencing used immunoSEQ multiplex PCR; TCRdb keeps in-frame clones, though not all of them. The table records about 140,000 clones, roughly 82% of them present only once. Treatment here: oral pan-JAK inhibitor, 5-10 mg twice daily. The sequencing used CD8+ T cells sorted from blood, collected at week 4, from a patient treated with tofacitinib. These receptors were collected from a human donor with alopecia areata.

In DNA form, the CDR3 reads TGTGCCTGGAGCGGACAGGGGTTCGGGGAGCTGTTTTTT. This encodes CAWSGQGFGELFF. The rearrangement uses TRBV30 and TRBJ2-2, with TRBD1 matching 9 bases. V lost 3 bases and J lost 7; bases outside the gene matches: 3. The CDR3 runs to 13 residues. Germline CDR1 and CDR2: GTSNPN and SVGIG (reference sequence).

This sequence joins TRBV2 and TRBJ2-1; 10 bases align to TRBD2. With 5 bases clipped from V and 4 bases from J, the junction kept 5 bases outside the gene matches. Germline CDR1 is SNHLY and CDR2 is FYNNEI. The length of the CDR3 is 15 residues. DNA of the CDR3: TGTGCCAGCAGTATTACTAGCGGGGTTTACAATGAGCAGTTCTTC. Protein sequence: CASSITSGVYNEQFF.

This rearrangement joins TRBV5-6 to TRBJ1-2; the D is unclear. This CDR3 contains 10 residues. Trimming left V 7 bases short and J 6 bases short, with 7 bases between. Germline V gives CDR1 SGHDT, CDR2 YYEEEE. CDR3 sequence (DNA): TGTGCCAGCGCCGGCGATGGCTACACCTTC. This gives the protein CASAGDGYTF.

This chain connects TRBV7-9 to TRBJ2-2, with D unresolved. V lost 8 bases to trimming and J lost 5 bases, with 6 bases between them. The CDR3 has 11 residues. Per germline, CDR1 SEHNR and CDR2 FQNEAQ (reference sequence). The CDR3 bases are TGTGCCAGCCGGCGTACCGGGGAGCTGTTTTTT. It encodes CASRRTGELFF.

The chain recombines TRBV29-1 with TRBJ1-2; D call uncertain. Germline V gene data show CDR1 as SQVTM and CDR2 as ANQGSEA. This CDR3 contains 16 residues. V lost 5 bases, J lost 1 base, and 20 bases lay in between. The DNA for the CDR3 is TGCAGCGTTACGATCTTCCGGAGACACTTTAACTATGGCTACACCTTC. This encodes CSVTIFRRHFNYGYTF.